A selection of T cell receptor beta chains follows, all from one sample in a study of T cells in Graves' hyperthyroidism and ophthalmopathy. TCRdb re-derived calls from the multiplex PCR reads in MiXCR, one entry per CDR3 protein. The profile shows 620,000 or so distinct CDR3 sequences, more than 12% of them singletons. Sequencing was carried out using blood. The receptors were gathered from a woman aged 50 to 65 with Graves' ophthalmopathy. CDR3s include the opening cysteine and the closing phenylalanine or tryptophan. D genes are given only for firm matches. The size of a clone is reported for some rows only, either as once, few or many, or as a class for expanded clones.

j_call clone_size v_call d_call cdr3_aa cdr3_nt
TRBJ1-5 . TRBV19 . CASSPRANQPQHF TGTGCCAGTAGTCCCAGGGCCAATCAGCCCCAGCATTTT
TRBJ1-1 . TRBV28 . CASLSGHLATEAFF TGTGCCAGCCTCTCGGGGCATTTAGCCACTGAAGCTTTCTTT
TRBJ2-1 . TRBV6-1 TRBD1 CASSWDRASGGVTLNNEQFF TGTGCCAGCAGTTGGGACAGGGCTTCGGGAGGCGTAACTTTAAACAATGAGCAGTTCTTC
TRBJ2-7 many TRBV7-3 TRBD1 CASSRQGAGDEQYF TGTGCCAGCAGCCGACAGGGGGCGGGCGACGAGCAGTACTTC
TRBJ1-2 many TRBV28 . CATPTGWGGYTF TGTGCCACCCCCACCGGGTGGGGTGGCTACACCTTC
TRBJ1-2 . TRBV6-6 TRBD1 CASSYRTTGLFGGYTF TGTGCCAGCAGTTACCGAACGACAGGGCTTTTTGGGGGCTACACCTTC
TRBJ2-1 many TRBV5-1 TRBD2 CASSSGLAGGFYNEQFF TGCGCCAGCAGCTCGGGACTAGCGGGAGGTTTCTACAATGAGCAGTTCTTC
TRBJ2-1 many TRBV11-3 . CASSLDYWNPDRSHSSYNEQFF TGTGCCAGCAGCTTAGATTATTGGAATCCGGACCGAAGCCATAGCTCCTACAATGAGCAGTTCTTC
TRBJ2-5 . TRBV19 TRBD1 CASSETGGAETQYF TGTGCCAGTAGTGAGACAGGGGGCGCGGAGACCCAGTACTTC
TRBJ2-3 many TRBV7-2 TRBD2 CASSLATSGSADTQYF TGTGCCAGCAGCTTAGCGACTAGCGGGAGTGCAGATACGCAGTATTTT
TRBJ2-7 many TRBV6-2/TRBV6-3 TRBD2 CASCPSGAYEQYF TGTGCCAGCTGTCCTAGCGGTGCATACGAGCAGTACTTC
TRBJ2-2 . TRBV7-9 . CASSLNGNPLGVTGELFF TGTGCCAGCAGCTTAAATGGAAACCCTTTAGGAGTCACCGGGGAGCTGTTTTTT
TRBJ2-1 many TRBV7-8 . CASRKKGQNSYNEQFF TGTGCCAGCAGGAAAAAAGGACAGAACTCCTACAATGAGCAGTTCTTC
TRBJ2-2 few TRBV28 TRBD1 CASSLFWDRSNTGELFF TGTGCCAGCAGTTTATTTTGGGACAGGAGTAACACCGGGGAGCTGTTTTTT
TRBJ2-6 . TRBV19 . CASSVLGSPGANVLTF TGTGCCAGTAGTGTACTGGGGTCCCCTGGGGCCAACGTCCTGACTTTC
TRBJ2-2 few TRBV29-1 . CSVSAGSSTGELFF TGCAGCGTTAGTGCAGGCTCCTCCACCGGGGAGCTGTTTTTT
TRBJ2-2 . TRBV11-2 . CASSLLTNTGELLF TGTGCCAGCAGCTTGCTGACTAACACCGGGGAGCTGCTTTTT
TRBJ2-7 many TRBV28 . CASSSRGSYSYEQYF TGTGCCAGCAGTTCCAGGGGCTCCTACTCCTACGAGCAGTACTTC
TRBJ2-7 many TRBV20-1 . CSARDTALPDYEQYF TGCAGTGCTAGAGATACAGCGTTGCCCGACTACGAGCAGTACTTC
TRBJ2-7 few TRBV19 . CASSIVGATYEQYF TGTGCCAGTAGTATAGTCGGAGCTACCTACGAGCAGTACTTC
TRBJ2-7 . TRBV2 . CASSSTENYEQYF TGTGCCAGCAGTTCGACAGAAAACTACGAGCAGTACTTC
TRBJ1-5 few TRBV19 . CASSQIGRNNQPQHF TGTGCCAGTAGTCAAATAGGGCGGAACAATCAGCCCCAGCATTTT
TRBJ1-5 few TRBV6-1 . CASSPWGESNQPQHF TGTGCCAGCAGTCCCTGGGGGGAGAGCAATCAGCCCCAGCATTTT
TRBJ1-2 many TRBV29-1 . CSVSLGFGYTF TGCAGCGTTTCCCTTGGATTTGGCTACACCTTC
TRBJ2-1 . TRBV7-3 TRBD2 CASSSLAGEPAGQFF TGTGCCAGCAGCTCCTTAGCGGGAGAACCGGCTGGGCAGTTCTTC
TRBJ1-1 many TRBV29-1 TRBD1 CSVGGTGVNTEAFF TGCAGCGTTGGGGGGACAGGTGTGAACACTGAAGCTTTCTTT
TRBJ2-7 many TRBV28 . CASSTIGARTYEQYF TGTGCCAGCAGTACAATAGGGGCGCGAACCTACGAGCAGTACTTC
TRBJ1-4 few TRBV15 . CATVSGFRDEKLFF TGTGCCACCGTATCAGGGTTTCGCGATGAAAAACTGTTTTTT
TRBJ2-2 . TRBV4-3 . CASSPILDGTGELFF TGCGCCAGCAGCCCAATTCTGGACGGCACCGGGGAGCTGTTTTTT
TRBJ2-7 few TRBV20-1 . CSARGLAVGEQYF TGCAGTGCAAGAGGGCTAGCCGTCGGGGAGCAGTACTTC
TRBJ1-2 many TRBV7-9 . CASSRYGYTF TGTGCCAGCAGCCGGTATGGCTACACCTTC
TRBJ1-3 many TRBV28 . CASSLSQSVSGNTIYF TGTGCCAGCAGTTTGAGCCAGTCCGTCTCTGGAAACACCATATATTTT
TRBJ2-5 . TRBV5-1 TRBD2 CASSLTQQREGRETQYF TGCGCCAGCAGCTTGACACAACAGCGGGAGGGCCGGGAGACCCAGTACTTC
TRBJ2-1 . TRBV6-2/TRBV6-3 TRBD2 CASSYRRTSEIYNEQFF TGTGCCAGCAGTTACCGCCGGACTAGCGAGATCTACAATGAGCAGTTCTTC
TRBJ2-7 many TRBV12-3/TRBV12-4 TRBD2 CASSPPGLAGTYEQYF TGTGCCAGCAGTCCGCCTGGACTAGCGGGAACCTACGAGCAGTACTTC
TRBJ1-5 many TRBV6-2/TRBV6-3 TRBD1 CASSKSGGVDNQPQHF TGTGCCAGCAGTAAGTCAGGGGGGGTCGACAATCAGCCCCAGCATTTT
TRBJ1-2 . TRBV29-1 . CSVVQGYGYTF TGCAGCGTTGTCCAGGGCTATGGCTACACCTTC
TRBJ2-6 . TRBV6-1 . CATLPTGFSGANVLTF TGTGCCACCCTACCCACCGGTTTCTCTGGGGCCAACGTCCTGACTTTC
TRBJ1-5 . TRBV12-3/TRBV12-4 . CASSLPLRGAYNQPQHF TGTGCCAGCAGTTTACCACTCCGGGGGGCTTACAATCAGCCCCAGCATTTT
TRBJ2-3 many TRBV12-3/TRBV12-4 TRBD2 CASSRSGRVDTQYF TGTGCCAGCAGTAGGAGCGGGAGGGTGGATACGCAGTATTTT
TRBJ2-1 many TRBV20-1 . CSAGPNGYNEQFF TGCAGTGCAGGACCTAATGGTTACAATGAGCAGTTCTTC
TRBJ2-5 many TRBV11-2 . CASSLGVVRQETQYF TGTGCCAGCAGCTTAGGCGTAGTCAGACAAGAGACCCAGTACTTC
TRBJ1-5 many TRBV30 TRBD1 CAWSARGTQPQHF TGTGCCTGGAGTGCCAGGGGGACTCAGCCCCAGCATTTT
TRBJ1-3 many TRBV28 TRBD1 CASTILGQGGNTIYF TGTGCCAGCACCATATTAGGACAGGGTGGAAACACCATATATTTT
TRBJ2-1 . TRBV5-1 TRBD2 CASSLRRGGYNEQFF TGCGCCAGCAGCTTGCGACGGGGAGGGTACAATGAGCAGTTCTTC
TRBJ1-1 few TRBV6-4 . CASSATEQNTEAFF TGTGCCAGCAGTGCGACAGAGCAGAACACTGAAGCTTTCTTT
TRBJ2-7 . TRBV7-9 . CASSFSGSGAAYEQYF TGTGCCAGCAGCTTTTCGGGGTCGGGAGCGGCCTACGAGCAGTACTTC
TRBJ2-7 . TRBV28 TRBD2 CASSQSGSWTYEQYF TGTGCCAGCAGTCAGAGCGGGAGTTGGACCTACGAGCAGTACTTC